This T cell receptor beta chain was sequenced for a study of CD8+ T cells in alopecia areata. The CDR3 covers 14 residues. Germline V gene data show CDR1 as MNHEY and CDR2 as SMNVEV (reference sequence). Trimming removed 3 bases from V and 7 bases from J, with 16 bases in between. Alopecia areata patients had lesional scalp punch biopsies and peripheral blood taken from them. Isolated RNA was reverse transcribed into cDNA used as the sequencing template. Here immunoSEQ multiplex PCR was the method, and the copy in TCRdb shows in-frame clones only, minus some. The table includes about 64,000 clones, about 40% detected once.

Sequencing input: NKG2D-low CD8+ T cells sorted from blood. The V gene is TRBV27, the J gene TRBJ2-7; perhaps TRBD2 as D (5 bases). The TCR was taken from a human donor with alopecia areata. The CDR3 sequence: CASSLTVLRGEQYF. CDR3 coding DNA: TGTGCCAGCAGTTTGACCGTTCTACGGGGAGAGCAGTACTTC.